What follows describes a single T cell receptor beta chain. Germline values: CDR1 SGHTS, CDR2 YDEGEE. J was trimmed by 2 bases and V by 3 bases; bases with no gene match: 3. This CDR3 region has 15 residues. The data are from a study of metastatic and nonmetastatic thyroid tumors. Thyroid surgery was preceded by no treatment in any patient. TCRdb reanalyzed the PCR reads via MiXCR. In the table there are 9,900 or so clones, 32% of which are singletons. The clonotype was recovered from a female donor with papillary thyroid cancer or a benign thyroid nodule (not recorded which). Some clones in this sample may be carry-over from other donors' samples. Sequenced sample: tumor tissue. The V gene is TRBV5-8, the J gene TRBJ2-2, with TRBD2 matching 8 bases. The CDR3 protein is CASSYRGGNTGELFF. The DNA for the CDR3 is TGTGCCAGCAGCTATCGGGGGGGCAACACCGGGGAGCTGTTTTTT.